This T cell receptor beta chain was captured in a study of OX40 agonist ivuxolimab in advanced cancers. On the study more broadly: Dosing consisted of intravenous ivuxolimab at 0.01 to 10 mg/kg every 2 weeks.

Profiling relied on immunoSEQ multiplex PCR, and the TCRdb table lists in-frame clones only, not all of them. The sample holds around 61,000 clones, approximately 78% seen once. The germline gives CDR1 MGHDK, CDR2 SYGVNS. The CDR3 covers 14 residues. Trimming stripped 5 bases from V and 3 bases from J, with 13 bases between. This rearrangement joins TRBV25-1 to TRBJ1-2, with D perhaps TRBD1 (5 bases). This specimen was CD4+ or CD8+ T cells sorted from blood, taken in a trial of the OX40 agonist ivuxolimab. This TCR came from an adult with an advanced solid tumor such as melanoma, head and neck, liver or kidney cancer. CDR3 sequence (DNA): TGTGCCAGCAGTCGGGGGACGGTACACTATGGCTACACCTTC. Encoded protein: CASSRGTVHYGYTF.